The rows below give T cell receptor beta chains drawn from one sample of a study of blood T cell repertoires in COVID-19. Assay used: immunoSEQ multiplex PCR; TCRdb lists only in-frame clones, some missing. The sample records about 240,000 clones, 86% being singletons. Sequencing input: peripheral blood. Receptors originate from an elderly man with acute or convalescent COVID-19. Both conserved end residues are part of each CDR3. D genes are given only for firm matches. Clone size is given for some rows only: seen once, a few or many times, or a class if the clone is expanded.

j_call,clone_size,d_call,v_call,cdr3_aa,cdr3_nt
TRBJ2-3,NA,NA,TRBV11-3,CASSFRSGTQYF,TGTGCCAGCAGCTTTCGTTCGGGTACGCAGTATTTT
TRBJ2-3,NA,NA,TRBV5-1,CASSSLARQYF,TGCGCCAGCAGCTCCCTAGCGCGGCAGTATTTT
TRBJ2-3,NA,TRBD1,TRBV27,CASSLGQGASTDTQYF,TGTGCCAGCAGTCTCGGACAGGGGGCCAGCACAGATACGCAGTATTTT
TRBJ2-3,NA,NA,TRBV5-1,CASSQFGPGDTQYF,TGCGCCAGCAGCCAATTCGGACCGGGGGATACGCAGTATTTT
TRBJ1-6,NA,NA,TRBV27,CASSLSPVPPLHF,TGTGCCAGCAGTTTATCGCCAGTTCCCCCCCTCCACTTT
TRBJ1-3,NA,NA,TRBV9,CASSVEGGSGNTIYF,TGTGCCAGCAGCGTAGAAGGGGGCTCTGGAAACACCATATATTTT
TRBJ1-3,NA,NA,TRBV18,CASSPPHDTRNTIYF,TGTGCCAGCTCACCACCGCACGACACCAGAAACACCATATATTTT
TRBJ2-5,NA,NA,TRBV7-2,CASSSRVGVETQYF,TGTGCCAGCAGCTCCCGGGTAGGGGTAGAGACCCAGTACTTC
TRBJ1-2,NA,NA,TRBV4-3,CASSQDAGLGGYTF,TGCGCCAGCAGCCAAGATGCGGGCCTGGGTGGCTACACCTTC
TRBJ2-7,once,TRBD1,TRBV3-1/TRBV3-2,CASSPGQGGEQYF,TGTGCCAGCAGCCCCGGACAGGGGGGCGAGCAGTACTTC
TRBJ1-1,NA,NA,TRBV6-1,CASSETRRRTEAFF,TGTGCCAGCAGTGAAACAAGGAGAAGGACTGAAGCTTTCTTT
TRBJ1-1,few,NA,TRBV4-2,CASSQDRQNTEAFF,TGTGCCAGCAGCCAAGACAGACAGAACACTGAAGCTTTCTTT
TRBJ1-6,NA,NA,TRBV18,CASSPPFSGSPLHF,TGTGCCAGCTCACCACCGTTTTCAGGGTCACCCCTCCACTTT
TRBJ1-6,NA,NA,TRBV27,CASTSGGSSYNSPLHF,TGTGCCAGCACCTCGGGGGGCAGCTCCTATAATTCACCCCTCCACTTT
TRBJ1-3,NA,NA,TRBV6-5,CASTQGTGNTIYF,TGTGCCAGCACCCAGGGTACTGGAAACACCATATATTTT
TRBJ2-1,once,NA,TRBV28,CAGGGGSYNEQFF,TGTGCCGGGGGCGGGGGTTCCTACAATGAGCAGTTCTTC
TRBJ2-7,NA,TRBD2,TRBV12-3/TRBV12-4,CASSFSGRGEQYF,TGTGCCAGCAGTTTTAGCGGGCGGGGCGAGCAGTACTTC
TRBJ1-5,NA,NA,TRBV7-2,CASSLARGNQPQHF,TGTGCCAGCAGCTTAGCGCGGGGAAATCAGCCCCAGCATTTT
TRBJ1-2,NA,NA,TRBV19,CASSPGPGYGYTF,TGTGCCAGTAGTCCAGGTCCCGGCTATGGCTACACCTTC
TRBJ2-4,NA,TRBD2,TRBV3-1/TRBV3-2,CASSPRTSGSPGDIQYF,TGTGCCAGCAGCCCACGGACTAGCGGGAGCCCCGGAGACATTCAGTACTTC
TRBJ2-7,NA,TRBD1,TRBV18,CASSKDRGGEQYF,TGTGCCAGCTCAAAAGACAGGGGTGGTGAGCAGTACTTC
TRBJ2-1,once,TRBD1,TRBV28,CASSLSTGFTYNEQFF,TGTGCCAGCAGTTTATCGACAGGGTTTACCTACAATGAGCAGTTCTTC